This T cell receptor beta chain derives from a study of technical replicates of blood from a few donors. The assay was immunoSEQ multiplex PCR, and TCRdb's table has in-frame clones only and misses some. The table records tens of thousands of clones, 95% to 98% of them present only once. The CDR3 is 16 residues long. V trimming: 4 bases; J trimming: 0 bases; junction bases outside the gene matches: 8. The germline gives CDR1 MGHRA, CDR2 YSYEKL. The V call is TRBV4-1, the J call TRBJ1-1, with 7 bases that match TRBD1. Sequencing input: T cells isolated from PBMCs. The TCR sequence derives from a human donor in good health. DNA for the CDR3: TGCGCCAGCAGCCCGCCGGGGGACAGAATGAACACTGAAGCTTTCTTT. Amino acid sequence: CASSPPGDRMNTEAFF.